This T cell receptor (beta chain) is drawn from a study of monozygotic twins with inflammatory bowel disease. Findings of the study overall: The authors note that differing immunosuppressive treatments may have added variability to patient repertoires. IBD patients displayed reduced TCRbeta diversity (inverse Simpson) when set against healthy co-twins.

Template switching added UMIs carrying a 6-nucleotide sample barcode. TCRdb reprocessed the 5' RACE reads and stores each CDR3 protein as one record, lacking DNA. This sample's table has just over 300,000 distinct CDR3 sequences. With regard to this clonotype: As yet, its antigen is unknown.

Germline-derived CDR1 and CDR2 are KGHDR and SFDVKD. The CDR3 runs to 17 residues. The receptor's source is a human donor with ulcerative colitis or Crohn's disease, or a healthy co-twin of an affected twin (not recorded which). Sequencing used blood. The V and J genes are TRBV24-1 and TRBJ2-7; lacking DNA, the TRBD2 call made by TCRdb goes unchecked. The CDR3 loop is CATCDTTGGLAAYEQYF.